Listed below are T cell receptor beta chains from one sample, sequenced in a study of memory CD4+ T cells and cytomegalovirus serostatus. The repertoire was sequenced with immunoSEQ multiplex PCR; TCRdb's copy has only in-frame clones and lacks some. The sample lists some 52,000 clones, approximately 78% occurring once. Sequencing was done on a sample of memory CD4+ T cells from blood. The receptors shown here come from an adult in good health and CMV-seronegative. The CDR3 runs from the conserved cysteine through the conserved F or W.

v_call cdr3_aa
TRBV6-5 CASSYSGVVGGTPLHF
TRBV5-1 CASSPTPGFATEAFF
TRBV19 CASSIQTDKLFF
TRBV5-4 CASRSTGTGGNTIYF
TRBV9 CASTSLRTAGGSDTQYF
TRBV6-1 CASSGQVGEAFF
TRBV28 CASSLLPTGGGYEKLFF
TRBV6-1 CASSEESIVQETQYF
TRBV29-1 CSFRRGGTEAFF
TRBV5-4 CASSGGGRETQYF
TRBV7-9 CASSLSRGQGDNEQFF
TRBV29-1 CSVEMGLAAQETQYF
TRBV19 CASSQRGKSTDTQYF
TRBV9 CASSARRDSPLHF
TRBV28 CASSLYPPNYGYTF
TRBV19 CASTVGQANTEAFF
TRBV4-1 CASSQSPREQAFF
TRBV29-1 CSVSMTGELFF
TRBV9 CASSLYGARSEAFF
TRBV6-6 CASSPGVNRGYEQYF
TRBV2 CASSGPVRTDTQYF
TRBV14 CASSQYLGPRMNTEAFF
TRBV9 CASSVAGQGVQETQYF
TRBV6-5 CASSYPAPYAEAFF
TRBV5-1 CASSLGGTGTAYEQYF